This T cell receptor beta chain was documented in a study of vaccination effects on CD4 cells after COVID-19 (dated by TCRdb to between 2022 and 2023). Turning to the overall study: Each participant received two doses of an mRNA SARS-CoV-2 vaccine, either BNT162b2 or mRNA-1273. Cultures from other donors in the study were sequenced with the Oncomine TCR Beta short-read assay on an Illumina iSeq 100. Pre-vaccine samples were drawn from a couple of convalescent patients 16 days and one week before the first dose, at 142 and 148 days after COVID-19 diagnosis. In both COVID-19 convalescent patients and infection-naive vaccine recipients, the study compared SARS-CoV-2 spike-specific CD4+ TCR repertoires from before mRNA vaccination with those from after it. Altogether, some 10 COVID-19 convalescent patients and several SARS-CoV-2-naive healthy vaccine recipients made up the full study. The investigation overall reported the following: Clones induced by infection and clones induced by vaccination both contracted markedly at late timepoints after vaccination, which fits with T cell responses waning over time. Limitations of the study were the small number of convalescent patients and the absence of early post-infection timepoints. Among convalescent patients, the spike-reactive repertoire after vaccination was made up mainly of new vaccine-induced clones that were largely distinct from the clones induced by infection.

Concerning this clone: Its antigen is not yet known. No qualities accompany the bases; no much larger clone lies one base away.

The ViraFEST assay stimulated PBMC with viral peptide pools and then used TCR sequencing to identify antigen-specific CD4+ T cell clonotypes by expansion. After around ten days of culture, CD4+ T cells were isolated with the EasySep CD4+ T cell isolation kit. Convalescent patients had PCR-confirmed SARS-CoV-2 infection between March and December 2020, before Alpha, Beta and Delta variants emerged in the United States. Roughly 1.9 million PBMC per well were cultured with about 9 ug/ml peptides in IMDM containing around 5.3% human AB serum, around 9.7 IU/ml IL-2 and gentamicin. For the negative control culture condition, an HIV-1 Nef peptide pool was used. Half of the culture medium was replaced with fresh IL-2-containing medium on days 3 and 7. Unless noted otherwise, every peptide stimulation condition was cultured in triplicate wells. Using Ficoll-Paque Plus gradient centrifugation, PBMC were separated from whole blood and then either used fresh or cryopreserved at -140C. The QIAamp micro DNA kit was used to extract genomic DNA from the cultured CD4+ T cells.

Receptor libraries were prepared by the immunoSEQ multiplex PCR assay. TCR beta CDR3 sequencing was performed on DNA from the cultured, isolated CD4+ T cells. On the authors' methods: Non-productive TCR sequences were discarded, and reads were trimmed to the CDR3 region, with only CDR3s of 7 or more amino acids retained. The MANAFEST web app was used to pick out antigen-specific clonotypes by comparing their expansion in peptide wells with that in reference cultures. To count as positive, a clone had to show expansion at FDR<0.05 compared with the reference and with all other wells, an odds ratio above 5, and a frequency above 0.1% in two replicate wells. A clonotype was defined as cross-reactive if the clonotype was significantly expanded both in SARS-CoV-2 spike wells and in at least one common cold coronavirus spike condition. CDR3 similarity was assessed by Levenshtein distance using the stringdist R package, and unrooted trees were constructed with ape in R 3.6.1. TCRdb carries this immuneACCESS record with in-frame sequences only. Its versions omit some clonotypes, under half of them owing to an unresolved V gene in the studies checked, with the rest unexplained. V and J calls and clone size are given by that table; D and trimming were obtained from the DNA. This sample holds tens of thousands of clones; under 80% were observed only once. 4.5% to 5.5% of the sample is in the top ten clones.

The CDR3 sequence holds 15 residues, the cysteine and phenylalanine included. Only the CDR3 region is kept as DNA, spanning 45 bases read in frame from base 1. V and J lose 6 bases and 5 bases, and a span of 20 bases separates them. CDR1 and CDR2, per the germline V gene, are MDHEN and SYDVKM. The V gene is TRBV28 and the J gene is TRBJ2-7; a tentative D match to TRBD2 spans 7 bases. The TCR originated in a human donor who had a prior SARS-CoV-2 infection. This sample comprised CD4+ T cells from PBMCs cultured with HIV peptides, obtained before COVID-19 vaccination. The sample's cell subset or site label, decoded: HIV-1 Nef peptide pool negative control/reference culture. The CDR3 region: CASRSLGGRTHEQYF. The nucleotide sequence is TGTGCCAGCAGGTCCCTGGGGGGGCGAACTCACGAGCAGTACTTC.